The 15 T cell receptor beta chains in this list originate from one sample, sequenced in a study of blood T cells in healthy people across ages. A second PCR, run for about 7 to 11 cycles, used a sample-barcoded 5' primer plus a J-beta primer mix. TCRdb re-analysed the 5' RACE reads in MiXCR, keeping a single row per CDR3 protein. Of hundreds of thousands of distinct CDR3 sequences listed, over 20% were seen once; the top ten hold 22%. Sample: blood. Receptor source: a man in his sixties or seventies in good health.

The rearrangement joins TRBV7-9 to TRBJ2-6; tentatively, D is TRBD1 (6 bases). V was pared by 8 bases and J by 1 base, with 12 bases between. Per the germline V gene, CDR1 is SEHNR and CDR2 is FQNEAQ (reference sequence). The CDR3 covers 15 residues. The CDR3, as DNA: TGTGCCAGCCGACAGACAGGTTCTGGGGCCAACGTCCTGACTTTC. This sequence encodes CASRQTGSGANVLTF.

This clonotype was detected many times. V gene TRBV25-1 combines with J gene TRBJ2-3; no definite D call. Germline assignment: CDR1 MGHDK and CDR2 SYGVNS. This CDR3 comprises 11 residues. V lost 4 bases, J lost 9 bases, and 8 bases lay in between. Here the CDR3 reads CASSASRTQYF. Here the CDR3 DNA reads TGTGCCAGCAGTGCTTCCCGGACGCAGTATTTT.

V gene TRBV12-3 or TRBV12-4 combines with J gene TRBJ2-3; 12 bases align to TRBD1. The CDR3 contains 14 residues. V gave up 6 bases and J gave up 7 bases; unmatched junction bases: 5. CDR3 sequence reads: CASRGTGGANTQYF. The CDR3, as DNA: TGTGCCAGCAGGGGGACAGGGGGCGCAAATACGCAGTATTTT.

The rearrangement uses TRBV29-1 and TRBJ2-5; D may be TRBD2 (6 bases). The CDR3 covers 13 residues. CDR1 is SQVTM, CDR2 ANQGSEA, per germline. Trimming left V 5 bases short and J 5 bases short, with 15 bases between. CDR3: CSVLRGGTETQYF. CDR3 DNA sequence: TGCAGCGTTCTCCGGGGAGGCACGGAGACCCAGTACTTC.

This clonotype has more than one count but fewer than ten. The CDR3 coding sequence is TGTGCCAGCAGCCAAACGAGTCGCGCCGGGGAGCTGTTTTTT. Protein: CASSQTSRAGELFF. The chain joins TRBV3-1 to TRBJ2-2; D gene unclear. V was clipped by 2 bases and J by 6 bases, with 10 bases between them. CDR1 is LGHDT, CDR2 YNNKEL, per germline (reference sequence). The CDR3 has 14 amino acids.

This clonotype was detected only a few times. The chain joins TRBV29-1 to TRBJ2-3, with 13 bases identical to TRBD2. V was pared by 6 bases and J by 5 bases, with 5 bases of the junction left unmatched. Per germline, CDR1 SQVTM and CDR2 ANQGSEA. The CDR3 runs 14 residues. The CDR3 loop is CSVTSGGAVDTQYF. Written as DNA, the CDR3 is TGCAGCGTCACTAGCGGGGGGGCAGTAGATACGCAGTATTTT.

This clonotype turned up a few times. This chain joins TRBV29-1 and TRBJ2-3, with D possibly being TRBD1 (6 bases). V was shortened by 2 bases and J by 1 base, with 7 bases between the two germline ends. Germline loops: CDR1 SQVTM, CDR2 ANQGSEA. This CDR3 has 13 amino acids. The CDR3 is CSVEPGGTDTQYF. In DNA form, the CDR3 reads TGCAGCGTTGAACCAGGGGGCACAGATACGCAGTATTTT.

J is TRBJ2-1 and V is TRBV7-8; perhaps TRBD2 as D (6 bases). The V gene's germline CDR1 is SGHVS and CDR2 FQNEAQ. The CDR3 sequence is 14 residues long. Trimming removed 5 bases at V and 2 bases at J, with 10 bases between. This chain's CDR3 is CASSAGRTYNEQFF. CDR3 coding DNA: TGTGCCAGCAGCGCGGGACGCACCTACAATGAGCAGTTCTTC.

J is TRBJ2-5 and V is TRBV9; possibly TRBD2 for D (5 bases). CDR3 length: 16 amino acids. V gave up 3 bases and J gave up 0 bases, with 15 bases separating them. The germline CDR1 and CDR2 sequences are SGDLS and YYNGEE. The CDR3: CASSEGVGGNQETQYF. DNA of the CDR3: TGTGCCAGCAGCGAAGGTGTAGGAGGAAACCAAGAGACCCAGTACTTC.

The CDR3 nucleotides are TGTGCCAGCAGCCAAGAAGGCAGAGGCGCCTACGAGCAGTACTTC. Amino acid sequence: CASSQEGRGAYEQYF. The chain combines TRBV3-1 with TRBJ2-7; no clear D gene. V lost 0 bases and J 2 bases, leaving 11 bases between the germline ends. Germline lookup yields CDR1 LGHDT and CDR2 YNNKEL (reference sequence). The length of the CDR3 is 15 residues.

The rearrangement joins TRBV11-2 to TRBJ1-5, with TRBD1 identical over 8 bases. J lost 4 bases, V lost 6 bases, and 8 bases had no gene match. The CDR3 consists of 15 residues. The V gene's germline CDR1 is SGHAT and CDR2 FQNNGV. CDR3 region: CASSLNTGGNQPQHF. The DNA of the CDR3 is TGTGCCAGCAGTCTTAATACAGGGGGAAATCAGCCCCAGCATTTT.

The table lists this clonotype with a few counts. The chain joins TRBV12-3 or TRBV12-4 to TRBJ1-5; 8 positions agree with TRBD1. V lost 5 bases to trimming and J lost 3 bases; unmatched junction nucleotides: 9. The CDR3 sequence is 16 residues long. As DNA, the CDR3 is TGTGCCAGCAGTCCCTCCGGACAGGGACACAATCAGCCCCAGCATTTT. Protein product: CASSPSGQGHNQPQHF.

This chain uses TRBV12-3 or TRBV12-4 with TRBJ1-2; maybe TRBD1 (5 bases). The CDR3 extends over 14 amino acids. V lost 5 bases and J 4 bases, leaving 14 bases between the germline ends. The CDR3 loop is CASSLRDGFYGYTF. The CDR3, as DNA: TGTGCCAGCAGTCTCCGGGACGGCTTCTATGGCTACACCTTC.

This clonotype was found a few times. The junction departs from germline at one end; a sequencing error may be responsible. CDR3 in DNA: TGCAGTGCTAGTTCCCCGACTCCGGGACAGTCTCTCTTT. It yields the protein CSASSPTPGQSLF. This chain joins TRBV20-1 and TRBJ1-1; 7 nucleotides line up with TRBD1. CDR3 length equals 13 residues. CDR1 is DFQATT and CDR2 is SNEGSKA in the germline V gene (reference sequence).

This chain uses TRBV5-4 with TRBJ2-1; D gene uncertain. The CDR3 sequence is 13 residues long. With 0 bases removed from V and 8 bases from J, the gap between germline ends came to 9 bases. Looked up from germline, CDR1 is SGHNT and CDR2 is YYREEE (reference sequence). CDR3 DNA sequence: TGTGCCAGCAGCTTGGATCCGGGCTATGAGCAGTTCTTC. Translation: CASSLDPGYEQFF. Full variable domain (missing parts from reference TRBV5-4 and TRBJ2-1): ETGVTQSPTHLIKTRGQQVTLRCSSQSGHNTVSWYQQALGQGPQFIFQYYREEENGRGNFPPRFSGLQFPNYSSELNVNALELDDSALYLCASSLDPGYEQFFGPGTRLTVL.